The 24 T cell receptor beta chains in this list originate from one sample, sequenced in a study of T cell responses to AZD1222 COVID-19 vaccine. Generated by immunoSEQ multiplex PCR, the TCRdb table keeps only in-frame clones and is missing some. This sample has tens of thousands of clones, with 85% to 90% found just once. The source material was peripheral blood, sampled 28 days after the second AZD1222 dose. Receptor source: an adult who received the AZD1222 COVID-19 vaccine.

This chain uses TRBV9 with TRBJ2-7, with 7 bases that match TRBD1. Unmatched junction bases numbered 10, after V lost 3 bases and J lost 4 bases. Germline CDR1 SGDLS, CDR2 YYNGEE. This CDR3 spans 15 amino acids. CDR3 coding DNA: TGTGCCAGCAGCGCGACCGGGACAGTGGGGTACGAGCAGTACTTC. Its protein is CASSATGTVGYEQYF.

Only a few counts were recorded for this clone. V and J are TRBV5-4 and TRBJ2-3; D uncertain. V lost 4 bases and J 1 base, leaving 7 bases between the germline ends. CDR1 and CDR2 (germline): SGHNT, YYREEE (reference sequence). The CDR3 sequence is 13 residues long. In nucleotides, the CDR3 is TGTGCCAGCAGCCTTCAGGGCACAGATACGCAGTATTTT. It translates to CASSLQGTDTQYF.

This rearrangement joins TRBV3-1 (or the pseudogene TRBV3-2) to TRBJ2-2; no clear D. V was trimmed by 6 bases and J by 6 bases, leaving 8 bases between them. The CDR3 contains 12 residues. Germline values: CDR1 LGHDT, CDR2 YNNKEL (reference sequence). CDR3 in DNA: TGTGCCAGCAGTCCTAGTGCCGGGGAGCTGTTTTTT. Protein sequence: CASSPSAGELFF.

This chain joins TRBV3-1 (or the pseudogene TRBV3-2) and TRBJ2-1, with unresolved D. The CDR3 extends over 15 amino acids. V was shortened by 1 base and J by 1 base, with 8 bases between the two germline ends. Germline CDR1 and CDR2: LGHDT and YNNKEL (reference sequence). CDR3 in DNA: TGTGCCAGCAGCCAAGTTAGTGGGTCCTACAATGAGCAGTTCTTC. Residues: CASSQVSGSYNEQFF.

This rearrangement joins TRBV28 to TRBJ1-3; 9 bases match TRBD1. The CDR3 runs 15 residues. The junction had 7 bases not matched to a gene; V was cut back by 4 bases and J by 6 bases. Per the germline V gene, CDR1 is MDHEN and CDR2 is SYDVKM. This CDR3 reads CASSSTGGILNTIYF. The CDR3 bases are TGTGCCAGCAGTTCGACAGGGGGAATTTTAAACACCATATATTTT.

The gene calls are TRBV7-8 and TRBJ2-3; 16 bases agree with TRBD2. There are 18 residues in the CDR3. Germline trimming cut 1 base from V and 6 bases from J; bases unmatched to any gene: 7. Germline V gives CDR1 SGHVS, CDR2 FQNEAQ. In nucleotides, the CDR3 is TGTGCCAGCAGCTTAGTAGGGACTAGCGGGGGGGCTTGGGATACGCAGTATTTT. Translation gives CASSLVGTSGGAWDTQYF.

This clone was seen just once. The chain carries TRBV11-3 and TRBJ2-7; 9 positions agree with TRBD1. This CDR3 is 14 amino acids long. The germline CDR1 and CDR2 sequences are SGHNT and YENEEA. V lost 5 bases and J lost 0; bases outside the gene matches: 2. The CDR3 region is CASSRTGASYEQYF. The CDR3 nucleotides are TGTGCCAGCAGCAGGACAGGGGCCTCCTACGAGCAGTACTTC.

The chain has TRBV28 and TRBJ2-5; TRBD2 might be the D (5 bases). V shed 3 bases and J shed 5 bases, with 10 bases lying between them. The CDR3 loop spans 13 amino acids. Germline V lookup: CDR1 MDHEN, CDR2 SYDVKM. This CDR3 reads CASSLGEGETQYF. The CDR3 DNA reads TGTGCCAGCAGTTTGGGAGAAGGGGAGACCCAGTACTTC.

This clone was recorded a few times. The genes are TRBV4-3 and TRBJ2-3; tentative D call: TRBD2 (6 bases). V was clipped by 0 bases and J by 6 bases, with 13 bases between them. Germline V gene data show CDR1 as LGHNA and CDR2 as YSLEER. This CDR3 comprises 15 residues. DNA of the CDR3: TGCGCCAGCAGCCAAGATGCGGAGGGTGGTGATACGCAGTATTTT. This codes for CASSQDAEGGDTQYF.

The chain joins TRBV5-1 to TRBJ2-3; TRBD2 aligns across 7 bases. This CDR3 spans 14 amino acids. Germline CDR1 reads SGHRS; CDR2 reads YFSETQ. Trimming at V came to 0 bases and at J to 2 bases, leaving 0 bases not matched to a gene. The DNA for the CDR3 is TGCGCCAGCAGCTTGGGACTAGCCACAGATACGCAGTATTTT. Encoded protein: CASSLGLATDTQYF.

The chain is built from TRBV2 and TRBJ1-2; 9 bases map to TRBD1. Germline V gene sequence: CDR1 SNHLY, CDR2 FYNNEI. The ends lost 2 bases at V and 8 bases at J; junction bases unmatched: 15. The CDR3 extends over 17 amino acids. CDR3 residues: CASSETSSTQGAIGYTF. The CDR3 DNA reads TGTGCCAGCAGTGAAACCTCCTCCACACAGGGGGCTATAGGCTACACCTTC.

In this sample, this clone turned up once. The CDR3 loop is CASSTQVQGTEQFF. CDR3 DNA: TGTGCCAGCAGCACCCAGGTGCAGGGCACTGAGCAGTTCTTC. The chain employs TRBV7-2 and TRBJ2-1, with a weak D call TRBD1 (5 bases). V was clipped by 5 bases and J by 9 bases, with 17 bases between them. Germline V lookup: CDR1 SGHTA, CDR2 FQGNSA. The CDR3 loop spans 14 amino acids.

This chain uses TRBV5-1 with TRBJ1-2; a possible D gene is TRBD1 (5 bases). The CDR3 totals 12 residues. Germline assignment: CDR1 SGHRS and CDR2 YFSETQ. Trimming left V 4 bases short and J 8 bases short, with 12 bases between. Here the CDR3 reads CASSQDILGYTF. For the CDR3, the DNA is TGCGCCAGCAGCCAGGACATTTTGGGCTACACCTTC.

The chain combines TRBV3-1 (or the pseudogene TRBV3-2) with TRBJ2-1; 10 nucleotides align to TRBD2. The CDR3 consists of 15 residues. V shed 4 bases, J shed 6 bases, and the junction held 6 bases outside the gene matches. Germline loops: CDR1 LGHDT, CDR2 YNNKEL (reference sequence). The CDR3 region has the DNA TGTGCCAGCAGCCCCCAGAGGACTAGCGGCAATGAGCAGTTCTTC. As protein: CASSPQRTSGNEQFF.

The rearrangement uses TRBV27 and TRBJ1-2; 7 bases fit TRBD1. Unmatched junction bases numbered 10, after V lost 4 bases and J lost 11 bases. This CDR3 has 13 amino acids. Germline V gene lookup returns CDR1 MNHEY and CDR2 SMNVEV (reference sequence). CDR3 nucleotide sequence: TGTGCCAGCAGTTCCCGACAGGGTTGGGGTTACACCTTC. It translates to CASSSRQGWGYTF.

The chain uses TRBV7-2 and TRBJ2-3, with TRBD2 matching 9 bases. V lost 2 bases and J lost 5; bases outside the gene matches: 2. The CDR3 is made up of 14 amino acids. Germline V gene lookup returns CDR1 SGHTA and CDR2 FQGNSA. The CDR3 DNA follows: TGTGCCAGCAGCTTATCGACTAGCGGAGATACGCAGTATTTT. Protein: CASSLSTSGDTQYF.

The gene calls are TRBV7-2 and TRBJ1-1; D remains ambiguous. Germline assignment: CDR1 SGHTA and CDR2 FQGNSA. The CDR3 spans 14 residues. V dropped 2 bases and J dropped 5 bases, with 12 bases sitting between them. CDR3 in amino acids: CASSLFLVGTEAFF. CDR3 nucleotides: TGTGCCAGCAGCTTATTTCTAGTTGGAACTGAAGCTTTCTTT.

The chain recombines TRBV19 with TRBJ1-4; 12 bases fit TRBD1. This CDR3 spans 15 amino acids. Per germline, CDR1 LNHDA and CDR2 SQIVND (reference sequence). V was pared by 6 bases and J by 3 bases, with 2 bases of the junction left unmatched. The CDR3 region is CASRGQGAANEKLFF. The CDR3 nucleotides are TGTGCCAGTAGGGGACAGGGGGCGGCTAATGAAAAACTGTTTTTT. Drawing the rest from reference TRBV19 and TRBJ1-4, the complete variable domain is DGGITQSPKYLFRKEGQNVTLSCEQNLNHDAMYWYRQDPGQGLRLIYYSQIVNDFQKGDIAEGYSVSREKKESFPLTVTSAQKNPTAFYLCASRGQGAANEKLFFGSGTQLSVL.

V gene TRBV29-1 combines with J gene TRBJ2-5; D not certain. The CDR3 has 12 residues. The V end lost 3 bases, the J end lost 4 bases, and 9 bases lay between the germline ends. Germline-derived CDR1 and CDR2 are SQVTM and ANQGSEA. CDR3 amino acids: CSVDRAGETQYF. The CDR3 nucleotides are TGCAGCGTTGATAGGGCAGGAGAGACCCAGTACTTC.

The chain uses TRBV7-8 and TRBJ1-3, with TRBD1 matching 9 bases. The CDR3 loop spans 17 amino acids. The germline gives CDR1 SGHVS, CDR2 FQNEAQ. The V segment lost 5 bases and the J segment 0 bases; nucleotides outside the gene matches: 8. DNA of the CDR3: TGTGCCAGCAGCGTCGCGGGACAGGGTTCCTCTGGAAACACCATATATTTT. Its protein is CASSVAGQGSSGNTIYF.

The CDR3 bases are TGTGCCAGTAGCCCTGGACAGGGGCGGGAGAACACCGGGGAGCTGTTTTTT. Protein product: CASSPGQGRENTGELFF. The V call is TRBV19, the J call TRBJ2-2; 9 nucleotides align to TRBD1. The CDR3 runs to 17 residues. Germline V gives CDR1 LNHDA, CDR2 SQIVND (reference sequence). With V trimmed by 6 bases and J by 1 base, 9 bases remained unmatched.

This rearrangement joins TRBV7-9 to TRBJ1-4; the match to TRBD1 covers 9 bases. CDR3 size: 19 residues. V lost 7 bases, J lost 2 bases, and 17 bases stayed unmatched. The germline V gene has CDR1 SEHNR and CDR2 FQNEAQ (reference sequence). CDR3 protein: CASNIQTGTGTITNEKLFF. CDR3 coding DNA: TGTGCCAGCAACATACAGACAGGGACAGGGACGATTACTAATGAAAAACTGTTTTTT.

This chain links TRBV27 with TRBJ2-7, with a possible D match to TRBD1 (6 bases). CDR1 is MNHEY, CDR2 SMNVEV, per germline (reference sequence). Deletions cut 5 bases from V and 0 bases from J, with 8 bases between. CDR3 length equals 13 residues. The CDR3 is CASSVQGSYEQYF. CDR3 DNA: TGTGCCAGCAGTGTACAGGGCTCCTACGAGCAGTACTTC.

This clone occurred a few times. This chain uses TRBV5-1 with TRBJ1-1; 9 bases are a match to TRBD1. The CDR3 loop spans 15 amino acids. The V gene end was trimmed by 5 bases and the J gene end by 11 bases; junction bases not matched to a gene: 16. CDR1 is SGHRS and CDR2 is YFSETQ in the germline V gene. CDR3 in DNA: TGCGCCAGCAGGAGTCTGGCGGGGACAGGGATCGGGGCTTTCTTT. This gives the protein CASRSLAGTGIGAFF. The full variable domain, rest sourced from reference TRBV5-1 and TRBJ1-1, is KAGVTQTPRYLIKTRGQQVTLSCSPISGHRSVSWYQQTPGQGLQFLFEYFSETQRNKGNFPGRFSGRQFSNSRSEMNVSTLELGDSALYLCASRSLAGTGIGAFFGQGTRLTVV.